This T cell receptor (beta chain) was observed in a study of T cells expressing NK-cell markers. TCRdb re-called the 5' RACE reads and gives one entry per CDR3 protein, without DNA. This repertoire includes roughly 180,000 distinct CDR3 sequences. CDR1 LGHDT and CDR2 YNNKEL come from the germline V gene (reference sequence). This CDR3 contains 16 residues. The receptor was derived from a woman between 18 and 69 years old in good health. This rearrangement joins TRBV3-1 to TRBJ1-5; the TCRdb D gene call, TRBD1, has no DNA to confirm it. Sequenced: blood T cells: a sorted CD56 or NKG2C T cell subset, CD4+ or CD8+ T cells, or bulk PBMC T cells (not recorded which). CDR3 region: CASSQSEAGTHQPQHF. Complete variable domain (other parts from reference TRBV3-1 and TRBJ1-5): DTAVSQTPKYLVTQMGNDKSIKCEQNLGHDTMYWYKQDSKKFLKIMFSYNNKELIINETVPNRFSPKSPDKAHLNLHINSLELGDSAVYFCASSQSEAGTHQPQHFGDGTRLSIL.